This T cell receptor beta chain originates from a study of blood T cell repertoires in COVID-19. Study-wide context: From T cells, B-cell-depleted T cells, or PBMCs came the material, which was cDNA or gDNA.

Sequencing used immunoSEQ multiplex PCR; TCRdb keeps in-frame clones, though not all of them. The data hold just under 350,000 clones, with 83% observed a single time. Trimming took 8 bases from V and 0 from J; bases not matched to a gene: 3. The V gene's germline CDR1 is SGHAT and CDR2 FQNNGV. This CDR3 region has 13 residues. This sequence was found in a man aged 25 to 40 with active or convalescent COVID-19. Material: peripheral blood. The chain couples TRBV11-2 to TRBJ2-7; 8 nucleotides align to TRBD1. The CDR3 loop reads CASGTGGSYEQYF. CDR3 nucleotide sequence: TGTGCCAGCGGGACAGGCGGCTCCTACGAGCAGTACTTC. Complete variable domain (other parts from reference TRBV11-2 and TRBJ2-7): EAGVAQSPRYKIIEKRQSVAFWCNPISGHATLYWYQQILGQGPKLLIQFQNNGVVDDSQLPKDRFSAERLKGVDSTLKIQPAKLEDSAVYLCASGTGGSYEQYFGPGTRLTVT.